This TCR beta chain was profiled in a study of blood T cell repertoires in COVID-19. Study-wide context: Spain, Italy and the United States supplied samples that represented acute and convalescent COVID-19. T cells, B-cell-depleted T cells, or PBMCs supplied cDNA or gDNA.

V dropped 4 bases and J dropped 1; count of bases not matched to a gene: 4. Germline V gene data show CDR1 as MGHRA and CDR2 as YSYEKL. The CDR3 has 17 amino acids. This clone has more than one count but fewer than ten. The authors' processing: The assay estimated nucleated cells by amplifying reference gene primers. Clones were read by immunoSEQ multiplex PCR, and TCRdb kept only the in-frame ones, dropping some. The V and J calls and clone size were taken over from that table, and D and trimming were inferred from the DNA. The sample contains 200,000 to 250,000 clones, about 83% of which appear only once.

The chain links TRBV4-1 to TRBJ2-3, with 14 bases that match TRBD2. The TCR sequence derives from a man aged 50 to 59 with active or convalescent COVID-19. The sequencing sample was made of peripheral blood. The CDR3 is CASSPGLAGVGTDTQYF. As DNA, the CDR3 is TGCGCCAGCAGCCCGGGACTAGCGGGGGTGGGCACAGATACGCAGTATTTT.